The 14 T cell receptor beta chains listed next were all sequenced from one sample in a study of metastatic and nonmetastatic thyroid tumors. Thyroid surgery was preceded by no treatment in any patient. TCRdb re-clonotyped the PCR reads via MiXCR. The sample includes about 12,000 clones, around 20% of them seen just once. Sequenced sample: adjacent normal tissue. The receptors derive from a female donor with papillary thyroid cancer or a benign thyroid nodule (not recorded which). Some clones in this sample may be carry-over from other donors' samples.

The chain uses TRBV2 and TRBJ2-1, with 10 nucleotides matching TRBD2. This CDR3 has 22 residues. After removal of 3 bases from V and 4 bases from J, the junction contained 24 bases not matched to a gene. CDR1 is SNHLY, CDR2 FYNNEI, per germline. The CDR3 region is CASSDFLNGTSERMSSYNEQFF. For the CDR3, the DNA is TGTGCCAGCAGTGATTTCTTAAACGGGACTAGCGAAAGAATGAGCTCATACAATGAGCAGTTCTTC.

As regards this clone: The junction and the germline gene differ at one end; a read error may be behind it. The chain joins TRBV30 to TRBJ1-1; D is ambiguous. In germline, CDR1 is GTSNPN, CDR2 SVGIG (reference sequence). The CDR3 totals 13 residues. The DNA for the CDR3 is TGCGCCTTGAGAGTCTACTTGAACACTGAAGCTTTCTTT. Protein product: CALRVYLNTEAFF.

This clone was seen only a few times. This rearrangement joins TRBV6-1 to TRBJ2-2, with 7 bases lining up with TRBD1. In germline, CDR1 is MNHNS, CDR2 SASEGT. J gave up 1 base and V 6 bases, and 2 bases lay outside the gene matches. The CDR3 consists of 14 residues. The CDR3 sequence is CASRRTGNTGELFF. The CDR3 nucleotides are TGTGCCAGCAGACGGACAGGGAACACCGGGGAGCTGTTTTTT.

This clone was seen many times. The J gene is TRBJ1-3, the V gene TRBV5-5; D ambiguous. The ends were cut back, 0 bases at V and 2 bases at J, with 12 bases in the middle. The CDR3 is 16 amino acids. CDR1 and CDR2 from the germline V gene are SGHKS and YYEKEE (reference sequence). CDR3 residues: CASSLGWARTGNTIYF. CDR3 coding DNA: TGTGCCAGCAGCTTGGGTTGGGCAAGAACTGGAAACACCATATATTTT.

This clone was found many times. The chain joins TRBV10-2 to TRBJ2-1, with 9 bases fitting TRBD2. Germline lookup yields CDR1 WSHSY and CDR2 SAAADI. J was trimmed by 9 bases and V by 6 bases; bases with no gene match: 9. CDR3 length: 14 amino acids. The CDR3 loop is CASSIAGASSEQFF. The CDR3 bases are TGCGCCAGCAGCATAGCGGGAGCCAGTAGTGAGCAGTTCTTC.

This chain links TRBV2 with TRBJ2-7; 8 bases agree with TRBD1. The CDR3 has 12 residues. The germline gives CDR1 SNHLY, CDR2 FYNNEI. V shed 6 bases and J 3 bases; nucleotides not matched to a gene: 1. The chain's CDR3 is CASRDRGYEQYF. CDR3 in DNA: TGTGCCAGCAGAGACAGGGGCTACGAGCAGTACTTC.

The chain uses TRBV7-8 and TRBJ2-3; D uncertain. This CDR3 spans 11 amino acids. The V and J ends lost 4 bases and 6 bases respectively, with 5 bases between them. CDR1 is SGHVS, CDR2 FQNEAQ, per germline. The CDR3 bases are TGTGCCAGCAGCTCCTCCGATACGCAGTATTTT. Its translation: CASSSSDTQYF.

The rearrangement links TRBV6-6 to TRBJ1-5; the D is unclear. CDR1 and CDR2 (germline): MNHNY, SVGAGI (reference sequence). Trimming left V 0 bases short and J 0 bases short, with 12 bases between. The CDR3 has 17 amino acids. The CDR3: CASSYSHSFNSNQPQHF. Written as DNA, the CDR3 is TGTGCCAGCAGTTACTCGCACAGTTTCAATAGCAATCAGCCCCAGCATTTT.

This clone showed up many times. V usage is TRBV5-5 and J usage is TRBJ2-7; possibly TRBD2 for D (5 bases). Trimming left V 1 base short and J 6 bases short, with 11 bases between. This CDR3 has 13 amino acids. CDR1 and CDR2 from the germline V gene are SGHKS and YYEKEE (reference sequence). In DNA, the CDR3 is TGTGCCAGCAGCTTGACTAGTGAGGGCGAGCAGTACTTC. Translated: CASSLTSEGEQYF. Looking up the rest from reference TRBV5-5 and TRBJ2-7 gives the full variable domain: DAGVTQSPTHLIKTRGQQVTLRCSPISGHKSVSWYQQVLGQGPQFIFQYYEKEERGRGNFPDRFSARQFPNYSSELNVNALLLGDSALYLCASSLTSEGEQYFGPGTRLTVT.

The gene calls are TRBV27 and TRBJ2-1, with a tentative D call TRBD2 (5 bases). V shed 3 bases and J shed 3 bases, with 18 bases lying between them. CDR3 length: 17 amino acids. Germline CDR1 MNHEY, CDR2 SMNVEV (reference sequence). CDR3 sequence reads: CASSFRHGWAGYNEQFF. CDR3 in DNA: TGTGCCAGCAGTTTTCGGCACGGATGGGCGGGCTACAATGAGCAGTTCTTC.

The V gene is TRBV28, the J gene TRBJ1-2; unclear D gene. There are 12 residues in the CDR3. Germline V gives CDR1 MDHEN, CDR2 SYDVKM. The V and J ends lost 10 bases and 0 bases respectively, with 9 bases between them. The CDR3 loop reads CATSVPNYGYTF. CDR3 DNA sequence: TGTGCCACCTCGGTCCCTAACTATGGCTACACCTTC.

This clone was counted at least ten times. This chain connects TRBV5-6 to TRBJ2-5; either TRBD1 or TRBD2 may fit D (7 bases each). Germline CDR1 reads SGHDT; CDR2 reads YYEEEE. The CDR3 spans 15 residues. V was shortened by 6 bases and J by 1 base, with 16 bases between the two germline ends. The CDR3 DNA reads as TGTGCCAGCACCTCAAGCGGGACAGTCCAAGAGACCCAGTACTTC. Translating it yields CASTSSGTVQETQYF.

The V call is TRBV9, the J call TRBJ2-3; the D is unclear. Germline V gives CDR1 SGDLS, CDR2 YYNGEE. The CDR3 runs 15 residues. Trimming took off 1 base at V and 3 bases at J, with 12 bases between the two ends. Written as DNA, the CDR3 is TGTGCCAGCAGCGTAAGCGTCAGGTCTACAGATACGCAGTATTTT. The encoded protein is CASSVSVRSTDTQYF.

The V gene is TRBV11-2, the J gene TRBJ2-5, with TRBD2 as a possible D gene (5 bases). V gave up 0 bases and J gave up 0 bases, with 11 bases separating them. Per germline, CDR1 SGHAT and CDR2 FQNNGV. This CDR3 spans 16 amino acids. CDR3 in amino acids: CASSLDSTGYQETQYF. The DNA of the CDR3 is TGTGCCAGCAGCTTAGATTCCACGGGGTACCAAGAGACCCAGTACTTC.